The 4 T cell receptor beta chains reported below all come from one sample, sequenced in a study of cytomegalovirus exposure and HLA in healthy donors. The PCR ran on 60 Vbeta and 13 Jbeta primers. Assay: immunoSEQ multiplex PCR; the TCRdb copy retains only in-frame clones and omits some. This sample has about 80,000 clones; roughly 69% occur once, and the top ten carry 6.9%. Source material: PBMCs. The receptors come from a woman aged 45-60 years in good health and CMV-seropositive.

V gene TRBV30 combines with J gene TRBJ1-2; tentative D call: TRBD1 (5 bases). The CDR3 totals 14 residues. Germline V gene sequence: CDR1 GTSNPN, CDR2 SVGIG (reference sequence). CDR3 DNA sequence: TGTGCATACGACTTAGGGGAGGTCGGCTATGGCTACACCTTC. Translating it yields CAYDLGEVGYGYTF.

This clone was detected once. The chain has TRBV6-1 and TRBJ1-2; 7 nucleotides match TRBD1. This CDR3 has 13 amino acids. The ends lost 6 bases at V and 5 bases at J; junction bases unmatched: 6. Germline loops: CDR1 MNHNS, CDR2 SASEGT. The CDR3 spells CASRRQGVYGYTF. CDR3 DNA: TGTGCCAGCAGAAGGCAGGGGGTGTATGGCTACACCTTC.

This chain joins TRBV11-2 and TRBJ1-6; D may be TRBD1 (6 bases). Germline V gene sequence: CDR1 SGHAT, CDR2 FQNNGV. The V gene lost 5 bases and the J gene lost 10 bases, with 15 bases spanning the gap. This CDR3 is 14 amino acids long. As DNA, the CDR3 is TGTGCCAGCAGCCTCGGGGGGCCTCGGTCACCCCTCCACTTT. Amino acids: CASSLGGPRSPLHF.

J is TRBJ2-2 and V is TRBV6-1; 8 bases match TRBD1. The CDR3 totals 14 residues. V was pared by 4 bases and J by 3 bases, with 1 base of the junction left unmatched. The germline V gene has CDR1 MNHNS and CDR2 SASEGT. The CDR3 DNA sequence: TGTGCCAGCAGTGGGACAGGGTACACCGGGGAGCTGTTTTTT. Amino acids: CASSGTGYTGELFF.